This T cell receptor (beta chain) was captured in a study of blood T cell repertoires in COVID-19. In the study overall: Italy, Spain and the United States were the sources of the convalescent and acute COVID-19 samples. Sample material is recorded as cDNA or gDNA derived from T cells, B-cell-depleted T cells, or PBMCs.

Germline values: CDR1 SGHTA, CDR2 FQGNSA. The CDR3 runs 15 residues. Trimming removed 2 bases at V and 0 bases at J, with 10 bases between. Original processing notes: Amplification from reference gene primers served as the basis for estimated nucleated cell counts. Here immunoSEQ multiplex PCR was the method, and the copy in TCRdb shows in-frame clones only, minus some. The V and J calls and clone size are taken from that table; D and trimming were inferred from the DNA. In the table there are about 250,000 clones, approximately 90% of which are singletons. The chain recombines TRBV7-2 with TRBJ1-1; unclear D gene. The origin of this receptor is a man aged 18 to 35 with active or convalescent COVID-19. Input material: peripheral blood. The CDR3 here is CASSLLPTMNTEAFF. The CDR3 DNA reads as TGTGCCAGCAGCTTATTGCCCACAATGAACACTGAAGCTTTCTTT.